This T cell receptor (beta chain) was profiled in a study of Graves' ophthalmopathy and Graves' hyperthyroidism. The sample holds many counts of this clonotype. What it recognizes is unknown. Per the germline V gene, CDR1 is SGHRS and CDR2 is YFSETQ. The V end was cut by 5 bases, the J end by 6 bases, with 18 bases between. This CDR3 has 14 amino acids. The study, taken as a whole, reports: Sensitivity of approximately 70% and specificity of under 85% were achieved by the model that predicted ophthalmopathy progression. From stable hyperthyroidism, ophthalmopathy was separated by a 13-signature model with approximately 90% sensitivity and over 70% specificity. Thyroid clonotypes that were expanded above 0.001 frequency mostly also appeared in blood.

As the template, RNA transcripts were used to amplify TCR beta CDR3 regions. First-round RT-PCR with HTBI primers preceded a second-round multiplex PCR. TCRdb itself ran the multiplex PCR reads through MiXCR, one entry per CDR3 protein. The sample yields a few hundred thousand distinct CDR3 sequences, roughly 39% seen once. V gene TRBV5-1 combines with J gene TRBJ2-7, with a possible D match to TRBD1 (6 bases). The sample comprised peripheral blood or thyroid tissue (not recorded which). The TCR was taken from an adult man with Graves' hyperthyroidism. The CDR3: CASSSGTTVAEQYF. Here the CDR3 DNA reads TGCGCCAGCAGTTCCGGGACAACCGTTGCCGAGCAGTACTTC.